This T cell receptor beta chain was observed in a study of cytomegalovirus exposure and HLA in healthy donors. Donors in the study were healthy people who gave bone marrow. Amplification used 60 Vbeta primers and 13 Jbeta primers. Original methodology: Approximately 87 million unique TCR beta chains, 9 million to 12 million shared, were counted in a later analysis. Method: immunoSEQ multiplex PCR; TCRdb's copy keeps in-frame clones and lacks some. That table furnishes V, J and clone size, whereas the DNA furnished D and trimming. Counted here are around 99,000 clones, around 67% occurring once; the ten biggest clones make up around 15%. The CDR3 sequence is 15 residues long. The trim removed 1 base at V and 6 bases at J, leaving 7 bases unmatched. CDR1 is WSHSY, CDR2 SAAADI, per germline.

Input material: PBMCs. This receptor was obtained from a woman between 35 and 50 years old in good health and CMV-seropositive. The chain combines TRBV10-2 with TRBJ2-7; 9 positions agree with TRBD1. The CDR3 is CASSEFGGQGFEQYF. In nucleotides, the CDR3 is TGCGCCAGCAGTGAGTTTGGGGGACAGGGATTCGAGCAGTACTTC.